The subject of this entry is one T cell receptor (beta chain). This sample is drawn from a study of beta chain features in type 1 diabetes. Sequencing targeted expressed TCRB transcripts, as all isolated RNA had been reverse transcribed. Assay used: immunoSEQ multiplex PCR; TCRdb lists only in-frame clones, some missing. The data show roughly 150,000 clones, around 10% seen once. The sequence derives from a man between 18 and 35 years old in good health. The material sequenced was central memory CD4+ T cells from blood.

Here the CDR3 reads CASRSSDRGGDGYTF. The CDR3 DNA follows: TGTGCCAGCAGATCCTCTGACAGGGGAGGAGATGGCTACACCTTC. The rearrangement links TRBV6-6 to TRBJ1-2, with 8 positions matching TRBD1. V shed 6 bases, J shed 6 bases, and the junction held 12 bases outside the gene matches. This CDR3 contains 15 residues. The germline V gene encodes CDR1 MNHNY and CDR2 SVGAGI (reference sequence).